The next 7 T cell receptor beta chains were all read from a single sample in a study of T cell changes during pregnancy in multiple sclerosis. Assay: immunoSEQ multiplex PCR; the TCRdb copy retains only in-frame clones and omits some. The sample has fewer than 40,000 clones; 91% are singletons. Sequencing was performed on CD8+ T cells from peripheral blood mononuclear cells, taken after pregnancy. All receptors come from a female donor with multiple sclerosis, enrolled in a pregnancy study.

V and J are TRBV6-1 and TRBJ1-2, with a tentative D call TRBD1 (6 bases). V was shortened by 1 base and J by 8 bases, with 14 bases between the two germline ends. In germline, CDR1 is MNHNS, CDR2 SASEGT. This CDR3 region has 14 residues. CDR3 sequence (DNA): TGTGCCAGCAGTGAAGAATGGATGAGGGGGGGCTACACCTTC. Its translation is CASSEEWMRGGYTF.

CDR3 sequence: CASSLEGHKNEKLFF. For the CDR3, the DNA is TGTGCCAGCAGCTTGGAGGGACACAAAAATGAAAAACTGTTTTTT. This chain uses TRBV5-6 with TRBJ1-4; a weak D match, TRBD1 (6 bases). Germline lookup yields CDR1 SGHDT and CDR2 YYEEEE. V was shortened by 0 bases and J by 5 bases, with 11 bases between the two germline ends. The CDR3 contains 15 residues. Full variable domain (outside the CDR3, taken from reference TRBV5-6 and TRBJ1-4): DAGVTQSPTHLIKTRGQQVTLRCSPKSGHDTVSWYQQALGQGPQFIFQYYEEEERQRGNFPDRFSGHQFPNYSSELNVNALLLGDSALYLCASSLEGHKNEKLFFGSGTQLSVL.

Written as DNA, the CDR3 is TGTGCCAGCACAGGGACACAAGAGACCCAGTACTTC. This codes for CASTGTQETQYF. The V call is TRBV2, the J call TRBJ2-5; a weak D match, TRBD1 (6 bases). V dropped 7 bases and J dropped 2 bases, with 8 bases sitting between them. The CDR3 has 12 residues. In germline, CDR1 is SNHLY, CDR2 FYNNEI.

This chain uses TRBV9 with TRBJ2-1, with 9 bases lining up with TRBD1. With 4 bases clipped from V and 10 bases from J, the junction kept 6 bases outside the gene matches. This CDR3 is 13 amino acids long. Germline values: CDR1 SGDLS, CDR2 YYNGEE. The CDR3 DNA sequence: TGTGCCAGCAGCCTGGGACAGGGACGGGAGCAGTTCTTC. This translates into CASSLGQGREQFF.

V gene TRBV9 combines with J gene TRBJ2-6; 10 positions agree with TRBD2. The length of the CDR3 is 19 residues. Germline V gives CDR1 SGDLS, CDR2 YYNGEE. After removal of 4 bases from V and 0 bases from J, the junction contained 10 bases not matched to a gene. Here the CDR3 reads CASSPGAGGPASGANVLTF. The CDR3 bases are TGTGCCAGCAGCCCAGGAGCGGGGGGGCCCGCCTCTGGGGCCAACGTCCTGACTTTC.

V and J are TRBV7-6 and TRBJ2-1, with TRBD2 identical over 11 bases. V gave up 5 bases and J gave up 7 bases; unmatched junction bases: 10. Germline V CDR1 and CDR2: SGHVS, FNYEAQ. CDR3 size: 16 residues. CDR3 coding DNA: TGTGCCAGCAGCCGTAATTTAGCGGGAGGGCAGAATGAGCAGTTCTTC. Its protein product is CASSRNLAGGQNEQFF.

This clone was recorded only once. The CDR3 DNA sequence: TGTGCCAGCTCCTTACGGACTAGCGGGGAAGACAATGAGCAGTTCTTC. This gives the protein CASSLRTSGEDNEQFF. The chain couples TRBV7-7 to TRBJ2-1; 12 bases are a match to TRBD2. Germline loops: CDR1 SSHAT, CDR2 FNYEAQ (reference sequence). The CDR3 consists of 16 residues. V was pared by 8 bases and J by 5 bases, with 10 bases of the junction left unmatched.